Described below is a single T cell receptor beta chain sequence and its context. The CDR3 is made up of 18 amino acids. Germline-derived CDR1 and CDR2 are LGHNA and YSLEER. Trimming at V came to 0 bases and at J to 3 bases, leaving 12 bases not matched to a gene. Clones were read by immunoSEQ multiplex PCR, and TCRdb kept only the in-frame ones, dropping some. The top ten clones hold roughly 0.0086% of a sample with some 660,000 clones, roughly 86% of them seen once. These data are taken from a study of shared T cell receptors in the human thymus. These same data were also listed under a study on human thymus T cells. This second study notes: Corrective heart surgery yielded the resections from which the thymus tissue came. Blood and thymic repertoires both appeared biased in V and J gene usage. In unrelated individuals, thymic repertoires overlapped highly, according to related research.

The sequence came from a boy less than two years old with a congenital heart defect. Material: thymocytes. The V call is TRBV4-3, the J call TRBJ2-7; 9 nucleotides align to TRBD2. The DNA of the CDR3 is TGCGCCAGCAGCCAAGATCACAGCCCCCTAGCGGGAATCTACGAGCAGTACTTC. Residues: CASSQDHSPLAGIYEQYF.